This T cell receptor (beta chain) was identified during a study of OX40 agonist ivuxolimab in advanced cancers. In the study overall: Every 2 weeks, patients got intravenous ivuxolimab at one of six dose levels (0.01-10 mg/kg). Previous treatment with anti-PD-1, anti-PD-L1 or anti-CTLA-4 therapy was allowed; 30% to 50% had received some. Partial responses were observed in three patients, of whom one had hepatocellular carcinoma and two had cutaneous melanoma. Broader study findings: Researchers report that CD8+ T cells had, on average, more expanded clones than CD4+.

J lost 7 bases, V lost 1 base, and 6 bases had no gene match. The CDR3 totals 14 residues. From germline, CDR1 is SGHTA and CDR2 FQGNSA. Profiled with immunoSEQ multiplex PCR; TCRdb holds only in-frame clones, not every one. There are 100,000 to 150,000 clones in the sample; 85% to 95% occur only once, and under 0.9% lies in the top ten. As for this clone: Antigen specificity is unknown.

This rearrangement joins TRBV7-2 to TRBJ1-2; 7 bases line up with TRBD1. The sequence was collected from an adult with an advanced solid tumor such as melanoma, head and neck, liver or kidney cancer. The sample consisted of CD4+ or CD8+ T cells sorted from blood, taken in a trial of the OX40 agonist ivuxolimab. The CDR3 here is CASSLVGQEVGYTF. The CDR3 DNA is TGTGCCAGCAGCTTAGTTGGACAGGAAGTTGGCTACACCTTC.